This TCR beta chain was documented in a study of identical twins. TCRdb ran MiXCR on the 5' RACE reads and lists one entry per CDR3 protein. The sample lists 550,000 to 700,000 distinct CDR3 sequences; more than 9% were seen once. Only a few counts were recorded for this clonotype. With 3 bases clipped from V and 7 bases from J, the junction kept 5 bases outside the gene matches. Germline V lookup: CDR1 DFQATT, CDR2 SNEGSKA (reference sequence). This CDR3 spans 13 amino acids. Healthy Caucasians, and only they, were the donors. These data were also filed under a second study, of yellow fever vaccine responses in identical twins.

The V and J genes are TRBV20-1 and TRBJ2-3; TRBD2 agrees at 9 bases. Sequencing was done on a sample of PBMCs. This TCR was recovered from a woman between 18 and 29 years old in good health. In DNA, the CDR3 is TGCAGTGCTAGGGCTAGCGGGATGAATACGCAGTATTTT. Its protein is CSARASGMNTQYF.